This T cell receptor beta chain was sequenced for a study of T cells in Graves' hyperthyroidism and ophthalmopathy. As for the study in general: Before treatment of any kind, peripheral blood was taken at initial diagnosis. Study-wide points: Blood also carried most thyroid clonotypes expanded above 0.001.

RNA transcripts were the template for amplifying TCR beta CDR3 regions. The primer set for the first-round RT-PCR of the TCR CDR3 was HTBI. Via MiXCR, TCRdb re-called the multiplex PCR reads, giving one row per CDR3 protein. The sample holds around 580,000 distinct CDR3 sequences; roughly 17% are singletons and the top ten take approximately 20%. The hyperthyroidism patients had all been newly diagnosed, and their disease duration was under 2 months. Their ages ranged from 18 to 65 years. Isolation of PBMCs was performed on around 9.8 ml fresh peripheral blood. The V end lost 7 bases, the J end lost 4 bases, and 20 bases lay between the germline ends. The germline V gene has CDR1 SQVTM and CDR2 ANQGSEA. The CDR3 runs to 15 residues. This clonotype was observed a few times. Antigen specificity is unknown.

Material for sequencing was blood. This sequence was found in a woman aged 18-30 years with Graves' hyperthyroidism. The rearrangement uses TRBV29-1 and TRBJ1-3; D is undetermined. The CDR3 protein is CSAKTRTISGNTIYF. The DNA of the CDR3 is TGCAGCGCCAAAACAAGGACTATCTCCGGAAACACCATATATTTT.